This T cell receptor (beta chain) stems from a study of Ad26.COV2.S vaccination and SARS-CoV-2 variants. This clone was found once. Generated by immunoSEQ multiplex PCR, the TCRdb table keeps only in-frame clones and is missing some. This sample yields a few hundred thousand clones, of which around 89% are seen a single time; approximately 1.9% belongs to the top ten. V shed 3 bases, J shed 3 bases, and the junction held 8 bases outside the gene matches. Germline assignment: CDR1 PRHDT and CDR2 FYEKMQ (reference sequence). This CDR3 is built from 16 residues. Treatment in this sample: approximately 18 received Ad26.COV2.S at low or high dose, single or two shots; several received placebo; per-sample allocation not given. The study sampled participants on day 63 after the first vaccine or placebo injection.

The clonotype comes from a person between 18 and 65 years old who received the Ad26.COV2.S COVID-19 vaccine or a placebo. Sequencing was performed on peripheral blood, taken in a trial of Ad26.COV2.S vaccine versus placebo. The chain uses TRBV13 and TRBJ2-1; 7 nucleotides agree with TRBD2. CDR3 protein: CASSLRVGGSYNEQFF. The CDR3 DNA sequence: TGTGCCAGCAGCTTGAGGGTGGGCGGGAGCTACAATGAGCAGTTCTTC.